These 2 T cell receptor beta chains originate from one sample sequenced in a study of blood T cell repertoires in COVID-19 (dated by TCRdb to the early 2020s). Preparation of the library involved the immunoSEQ multiplex PCR assay. This immuneACCESS table, as held by TCRdb, lists in-frame sequences with V and J called but not all clones. Of the missing ones, under half trace to an unresolved V gene in checked studies; the others have no known cause. The sample data list about 320,000 clones, and 90% of these were observed just once. Together, the top ten hold roughly 2.6% of the sample. Material for sequencing was PBMCs or T cells enriched from blood (not recorded which). The source of these receptors is a man aged 55 to 70 who had recovered from COVID-19.

The CDR3 loop reads CASSPLAGGISTEAFF. CDR3 DNA sequence: TGCGCCAGCAGCCCCTTGGCGGGAGGGATAAGTACTGAAGCTTTCTTT. The chain has TRBV5-1 and TRBJ1-1; no definite D call. V shed 4 bases and J shed 5 bases, with 21 bases lying between them. CDR1 and CDR2 from the germline V gene are SGHRS and YFSETQ. The CDR3 extends over 16 amino acids.

The V and J genes are TRBV5-1 and TRBJ1-2, with 9 bases fitting TRBD1. The germline V gene encodes CDR1 SGHRS and CDR2 YFSETQ. V was clipped by 7 bases and J by 3 bases; unmatched bases: 7. The CDR3 has 14 amino acids. CDR3 sequence reads: CASRKGQGDYGYTF. The CDR3 DNA reads TGCGCCAGCCGGAAGGGACAGGGAGACTATGGCTACACCTTC.